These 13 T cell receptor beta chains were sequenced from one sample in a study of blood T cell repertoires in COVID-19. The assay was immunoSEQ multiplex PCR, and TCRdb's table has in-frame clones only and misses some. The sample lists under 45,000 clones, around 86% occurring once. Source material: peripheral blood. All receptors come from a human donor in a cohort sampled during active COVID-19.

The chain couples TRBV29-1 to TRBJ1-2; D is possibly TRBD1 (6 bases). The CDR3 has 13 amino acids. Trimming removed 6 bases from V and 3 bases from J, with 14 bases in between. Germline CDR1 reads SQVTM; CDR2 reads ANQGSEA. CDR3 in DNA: TGCAGCGTCCCCGGGGGGGGGCACTATGGCTACACCTTC. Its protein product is CSVPGGGHYGYTF.

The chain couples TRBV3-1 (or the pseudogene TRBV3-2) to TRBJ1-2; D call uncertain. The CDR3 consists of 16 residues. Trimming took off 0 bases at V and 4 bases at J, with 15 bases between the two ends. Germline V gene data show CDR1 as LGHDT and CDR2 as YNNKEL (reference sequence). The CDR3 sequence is CASSQDSGQGGYGYTF. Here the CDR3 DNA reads TGTGCCAGCAGCCAAGATAGCGGTCAAGGAGGCTATGGCTACACCTTC.

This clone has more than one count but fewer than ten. CDR3 region: CASSFGLAGHSYNEQFF. The CDR3, as DNA: TGCGCCAGCAGTTTTGGACTAGCGGGTCACTCCTACAATGAGCAGTTCTTC. The chain recombines TRBV5-1 with TRBJ2-1; the match to TRBD2 covers 11 bases. Trimming at V came to 5 bases and at J to 0 bases, leaving 7 bases not matched to a gene. Germline V lookup: CDR1 SGHRS, CDR2 YFSETQ. The CDR3 loop spans 17 amino acids.

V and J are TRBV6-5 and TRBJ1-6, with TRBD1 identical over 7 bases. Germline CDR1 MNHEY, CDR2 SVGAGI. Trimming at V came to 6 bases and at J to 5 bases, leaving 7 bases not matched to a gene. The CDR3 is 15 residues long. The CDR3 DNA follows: TGTGCCAGCAGGCCGGGACAGCTAAATAATTCACCCCTCCACTTT. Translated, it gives CASRPGQLNNSPLHF.

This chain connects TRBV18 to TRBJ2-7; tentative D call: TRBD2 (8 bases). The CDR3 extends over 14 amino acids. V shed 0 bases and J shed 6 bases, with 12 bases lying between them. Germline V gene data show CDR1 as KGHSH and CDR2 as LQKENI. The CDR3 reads CASSPPGRGPEQYF. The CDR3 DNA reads TGTGCCAGCTCACCACCCGGGAGGGGGCCCGAGCAGTACTTC. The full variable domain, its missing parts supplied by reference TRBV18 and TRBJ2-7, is NAGVMQNPRHLVRRRGQEARLRCSPMKGHSHVYWYRQLPEEGLKFMVYLQKENIIDESGMPKERFSAEFPKEGPSILRIQQVVRGDSAAYFCASSPPGRGPEQYFGPGTRLTVT.

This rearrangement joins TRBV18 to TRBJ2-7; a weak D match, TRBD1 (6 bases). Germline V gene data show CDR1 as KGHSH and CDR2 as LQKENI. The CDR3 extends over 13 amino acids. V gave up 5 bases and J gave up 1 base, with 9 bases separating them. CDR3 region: CASSTGSSYEQYF. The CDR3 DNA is TGTGCCAGCTCAACAGGGAGTTCCTACGAGCAGTACTTC. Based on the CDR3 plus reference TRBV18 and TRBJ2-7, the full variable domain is NAGVMQNPRHLVRRRGQEARLRCSPMKGHSHVYWYRQLPEEGLKFMVYLQKENIIDESGMPKERFSAEFPKEGPSILRIQQVVRGDSAAYFCASSTGSSYEQYFGPGTRLTVT.

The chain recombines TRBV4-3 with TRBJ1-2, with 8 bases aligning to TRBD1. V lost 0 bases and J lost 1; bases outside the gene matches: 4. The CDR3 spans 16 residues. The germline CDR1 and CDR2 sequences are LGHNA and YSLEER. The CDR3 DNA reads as TGCGCCAGCAGCCAAGATGGGGGACAGGTTAACTATGGCTACACCTTC. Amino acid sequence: CASSQDGGQVNYGYTF.

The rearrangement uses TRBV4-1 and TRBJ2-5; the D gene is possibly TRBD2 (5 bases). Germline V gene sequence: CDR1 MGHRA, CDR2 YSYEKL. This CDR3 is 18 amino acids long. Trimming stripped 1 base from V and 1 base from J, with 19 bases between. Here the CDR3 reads CASSQVRRAGSAQETQYF. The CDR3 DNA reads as TGCGCCAGCAGCCAAGTACGAAGGGCTGGGAGCGCCCAAGAGACCCAGTACTTC.

The CDR3 reads CASSQDFAGVAYTTNEKLFF. The CDR3 DNA sequence: TGCGCCAGCAGCCAAGATTTTGCGGGTGTCGCATATACAACTAATGAAAAACTGTTTTTT. The rearrangement uses TRBV4-3 and TRBJ1-4; no clear D. The CDR3 spans 20 residues. Trimming took 0 bases from V and 0 from J, leaving 20 bases between them. The germline V gene has CDR1 LGHNA and CDR2 YSLEER.

Here the CDR3 reads CASSVRATNEKLFF. The CDR3 DNA is TGTGCCAGCAGCGTAAGAGCAACTAATGAAAAACTGTTTTTT. This sequence joins TRBV9 and TRBJ1-4, with D uncertain. V lost 1 base and J 0 bases, leaving 4 bases between the germline ends. The CDR3 length is 14 residues. Germline V lookup: CDR1 SGDLS, CDR2 YYNGEE.

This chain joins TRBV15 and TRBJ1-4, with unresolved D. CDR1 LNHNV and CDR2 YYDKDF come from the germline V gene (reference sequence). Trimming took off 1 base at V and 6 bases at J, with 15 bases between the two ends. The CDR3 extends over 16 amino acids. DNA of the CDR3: TGTGCCACCAGCAGAGTGCCGGGGAGTGAGGATGAAAAACTGTTTTTT. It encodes CATSRVPGSEDEKLFF.

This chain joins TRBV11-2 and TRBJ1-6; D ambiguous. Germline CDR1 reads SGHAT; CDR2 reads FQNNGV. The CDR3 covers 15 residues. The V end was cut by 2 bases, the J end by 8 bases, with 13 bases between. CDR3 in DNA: TGTGCCAGCAGCTTACGGAGGGTGGCCTATTCACCCCTCCACTTT. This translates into CASSLRRVAYSPLHF. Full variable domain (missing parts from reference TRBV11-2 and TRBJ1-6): EAGVAQSPRYKIIEKRQSVAFWCNPISGHATLYWYQQILGQGPKLLIQFQNNGVVDDSQLPKDRFSAERLKGVDSTLKIQPAKLEDSAVYLCASSLRRVAYSPLHFGNGTRLTVT.

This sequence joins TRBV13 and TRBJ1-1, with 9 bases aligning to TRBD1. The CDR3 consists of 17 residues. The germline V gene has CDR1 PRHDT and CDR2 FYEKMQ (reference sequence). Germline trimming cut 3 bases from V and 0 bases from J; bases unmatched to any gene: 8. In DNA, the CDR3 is TGTGCCAGCAGCTTGACGGGACAGGGTCCAATGAACACTGAAGCTTTCTTT. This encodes CASSLTGQGPMNTEAFF.